This T cell receptor (beta chain) was documented in a study of control samples from healthy donors and cancer patients. The germline V gene encodes CDR1 SGHVS and CDR2 FQNEAQ. Trimming left V 1 base short and J 0 bases short, with 8 bases between. The CDR3 covers 15 residues. The table came from immunoSEQ multiplex PCR; TCRdb's copy has only in-frame clones and leaves some out. Among some 130,000 clones listed, 90% were seen once. The sequenced sample was blood. This chain joins TRBV7-8 and TRBJ2-3, with D hard to call. This receptor was identified in a middle-aged man in good health. DNA for the CDR3: TGTGCCAGCAGCTTAGTTGAGACTAGCACAGATACGCAGTATTTT. The encoded protein is CASSLVETSTDTQYF.